This T cell receptor (beta chain) appears in the sequencing data of a study of graft-versus-host responses after intestinal transplantation. At the level of the study: Each recipient received a multivisceral, liver-intestinal, or isolated intestinal graft. All recipients got anti-thymocyte globulin induction, then tacrolimus and steroids for 3 to 4 years.

Whole-study findings and limits: There were GvH clones found in recipient marrow, and some of them appeared first in ileum or blood. Allografts of patients with graft-donor T cell macrochimerism showed high graft-versus-host to host-versus-graft clone ratios.

Only in-frame clones appear in the TCRdb table, and some are missing; sequencing was by immunoSEQ multiplex PCR. The sample holds around 110,000 clones, about 87% seen once. Germline CDR1 is LGHNT and CDR2 is FRNRAP. V was cut by 5 bases and J by 5 bases, with 22 bases left in between. The CDR3 covers 18 residues. With regard to this clone: Its antigen is not known.

The sequencing here drew on unstimulated CD4+ T cells sorted from spleen or lymph node cells, taken before transplant. The J gene is TRBJ2-6, the V gene TRBV12-5, with D perhaps TRBD1 (5 bases). This sequence was found in a human donor who was the organ donor for an intestinal transplant. The DNA of the CDR3 is TGTGCTAGTGGTGCCTTAGATGCAGGACAAAGTCGGGCCAACGTCCTGACTTTC. Protein sequence: CASGALDAGQSRANVLTF.